The 13 T cell receptor beta chains reported below all come from one sample, sequenced in a study of identical twins. TCRdb independently ran MiXCR on the 5' RACE reads; one entry per CDR3 protein. The sample has a few hundred thousand distinct CDR3 sequences; 20% to 25% are singletons. These data are also associated with another study on T cells expressing NK-cell markers.

Sequencing used CD4+ T cells sorted from blood. The receptors stem from a woman aged 18-29 years in good health.

The chain employs TRBV15 and TRBJ2-2; TRBD1 or TRBD2 may be the D gene (5 bases each). Trimming stripped 0 bases from V and 6 bases from J, with 11 bases between. CDR1 is LNHNV, CDR2 YYDKDF, per germline (reference sequence). The CDR3 covers 15 residues. CDR3 in amino acids: CATSRDRRGPGELFF. CDR3 DNA: TGTGCCACCAGCAGAGATCGCCGGGGCCCCGGGGAGCTGTTTTTT.

This clonotype was counted only a few times. This chain uses TRBV4-3 with TRBJ2-7; D remains ambiguous. Germline V lookup: CDR1 LGHNA, CDR2 YSLEER. V was pared by 1 base and J by 2 bases, with 6 bases between. CDR3 length: 13 residues. Here the CDR3 DNA reads TGCGCCAGCAGCCAAGGAGTTCCCTACGAGCAGTACTTC. Amino acid sequence: CASSQGVPYEQYF.

This clonotype appeared a few times. This chain joins TRBV12-3 or TRBV12-4 and TRBJ2-1; TRBD1 matches 8 bases. The length of the CDR3 is 16 residues. J was trimmed by 7 bases and V by 1 base; bases with no gene match: 9. The CDR3 nucleotides are TGTGCCAGCAGTTTAGGCAGGGGGCGCGTAGAAAATGAGCAGTTCTTC. It translates to CASSLGRGRVENEQFF.

This clonotype was detected only a few times. The chain couples TRBV18 to TRBJ2-1; 10 bases map to TRBD2. Germline V gene lookup returns CDR1 KGHSH and CDR2 LQKENI. The V and J ends lost 3 bases and 10 bases, in that order; junction bases with no gene match: 12. The CDR3 has 16 residues. The DNA for the CDR3 is TGTGCCAGCTCACCTCTCACTTCTAGCGGGGGCCGGGAGCAGTTCTTC. This codes for CASSPLTSSGGREQFF.

This clonotype was seen a handful of times. V gene TRBV10-3 combines with J gene TRBJ2-6, with D possibly being TRBD1 or TRBD2 (6 bases each). Germline assignment: CDR1 ENHRY and CDR2 SYGVKD. CDR3 length equals 14 residues. The V and J ends lost 7 bases and 2 bases respectively, with 9 bases between them. The CDR3 DNA sequence: TGTGCCATCATTGGGGGGCCTGGGGCCAACGTCCTGACTTTC. Translating gives CAIIGGPGANVLTF.

This clonotype was seen more than once but under ten times. The chain couples TRBV5-1 to TRBJ2-3, with TRBD2 matching over 11 bases. CDR1 and CDR2 from the germline V gene are SGHRS and YFSETQ. J gave up 0 bases and V 4 bases, and 4 bases lay outside the gene matches. CDR3 size: 16 residues. The CDR3 reads CASSPGLAVSTDTQYF. DNA for the CDR3: TGCGCCAGCAGCCCGGGACTAGCGGTTAGCACAGATACGCAGTATTTT.

The genes are TRBV7-2 and TRBJ1-1; D call uncertain. The CDR3 sequence is 15 residues long. Trimming cost V 6 bases and J 7 bases, with 21 bases left between them. Looked up from germline, CDR1 is SGHTA and CDR2 is FQGNSA. DNA of the CDR3: TGTGCCAGCAGGTTATACGCAATGGGCTCAGGTGAAGCTTTCTTT. As protein: CASRLYAMGSGEAFF.

The genes are TRBV20-1 and TRBJ2-7, with 8 bases that match TRBD2. V was pared by 3 bases and J by 3 bases, with 4 bases of the junction left unmatched. Germline CDR1 DFQATT, CDR2 SNEGSKA (reference sequence). The CDR3 runs 13 residues. The CDR3 DNA is TGCAGTGCTAGTCGCGGGGGGATCTACGAGCAGTACTTC. This translates into CSASRGGIYEQYF.

J is TRBJ2-7 and V is TRBV5-6, with D perhaps matching TRBD1 (6 bases). The CDR3 spans 12 residues. Trimming cost V 4 bases and J 5 bases, with 10 bases left between them. Per germline, CDR1 SGHDT and CDR2 YYEEEE. The CDR3 DNA is TGTGCCAGCAGCCATGGGACACACGAGCAGTACTTC. Its protein is CASSHGTHEQYF. Full variable domain (missing parts from reference TRBV5-6 and TRBJ2-7): DAGVTQSPTHLIKTRGQQVTLRCSPKSGHDTVSWYQQALGQGPQFIFQYYEEEERQRGNFPDRFSGHQFPNYSSELNVNALLLGDSALYLCASSHGTHEQYFGPGTRLTVT.

V usage is TRBV7-2 and J usage is TRBJ1-5; D call uncertain. Trimming left V 8 bases short and J 0 bases short, with 8 bases between. Germline V gene lookup returns CDR1 SGHTA and CDR2 FQGNSA. CDR3 length: 13 amino acids. The chain's CDR3 is CASQQNSNQPQHF. In DNA form, the CDR3 reads TGTGCCAGCCAACAGAATAGCAATCAGCCCCAGCATTTT.

The chain joins TRBV25-1 to TRBJ1-6, with D perhaps TRBD1 (5 bases). The germline CDR1 and CDR2 sequences are MGHDK and SYGVNS. The V and J ends lost 3 bases and 5 bases respectively, with 11 bases between them. The CDR3 contains 15 residues. CDR3 region: CASSEAGANNSPLHF. CDR3 sequence (DNA): TGTGCCAGCAGTGAGGCCGGGGCCAATAATTCACCCCTCCACTTT.

Only a few counts were recorded for this clonotype. V usage is TRBV6-5 and J usage is TRBJ2-3; D possibly uses TRBD1 or TRBD2 (5 bases each). This CDR3 contains 14 residues. Germline V gene data show CDR1 as MNHEY and CDR2 as SVGAGI. With 2 bases removed from V and 0 bases from J, the gap between germline ends came to 6 bases. CDR3 in amino acids: CASSYRDSTDTQYF. The CDR3 DNA reads as TGTGCCAGCAGTTACCGGGACAGCACAGATACGCAGTATTTT.

This clonotype was detected many times. The chain combines TRBV5-6 with TRBJ1-4; D is undetermined. The V gene's germline CDR1 is SGHDT and CDR2 YYEEEE. Trimming shortened V by 1 base and J by 8 bases, and 9 bases separated the two germline ends. The CDR3 spans 13 residues. The CDR3, as DNA: TGTGCCAGCAGCTTGCCGACCGGGGAAAAACTGTTTTTT. Translation: CASSLPTGEKLFF.